Listed below are T cell receptor beta chains from one sample, sequenced in a study of T-cell memory formation after mild COVID-19. MiXCR, applied by TCRdb to the 5' RACE reads, yields one record per CDR3 protein. Seen here are 150,000 to 200,000 distinct CDR3 sequences, over 20% observed once, and the top ten hold under 30%. The sequencing input was PBMCs or a T cell subset sorted from them (not recorded which). These receptors all stem from an adult woman who had mild COVID-19 (a few samples of this study predate the infection). Cell type and time point are not known. Both conserved end residues are part of each CDR3. A D gene is named only where the DNA matches it firmly. Clone size is stated in some rows and not others, as once, few, many or a class when expanded.

>NA|TRBV7-8|TRBD2|15|TRBJ2-1
TGTGCCAGCAGCTTACCTAGCGGGGCATACAATGAGCAGTTCTTC
CASSLPSGAYNEQFF
>few|TRBV7-6|TRBD1|15|TRBJ2-7
TGTGCCAGCAGTTCTGCCGGGACAGGAACCTACGAGCAGTACTTC
CASSSAGTGTYEQYF
>NA|TRBV12-3/TRBV12-4|NA|16|TRBJ2-2
TGTGCCAGCAGTTTAAGTGGGCTAGCGAACACCGGGGAGCTGTTTTTT
CASSLSGLANTGELFF
>once|TRBV3-1|NA|15|TRBJ1-1
TGTGCCAGCAGCCAAGTTTCCAGAGTCAACACTGAAGCTTTCTTT
CASSQVSRVNTEAFF
>NA|TRBV10-3|NA|13|TRBJ1-3
TGTGCCATCACCGAGGAGGCTGGAAACACCATATATTTT
CAITEEAGNTIYF
>few|TRBV2|NA|15|TRBJ2-7
TGTGCCAGCAGTGATAGTGTAGGCCGAGACTACGAGCAGTACTTC
CASSDSVGRDYEQYF
>few|TRBV7-9|NA|15|TRBJ2-1
TGTGCCAGCAGCACCCGCTTCGGCGGTGACAATGAGCAGTTCTTC
CASSTRFGGDNEQFF
>NA|TRBV7-9|NA|12|TRBJ2-2
TGTGCCAGCAGTTACCCCAAGGGGGAGCTGTTTTTT
CASSYPKGELFF
>NA|TRBV15|TRBD1|16|TRBJ2-5
TGTGCCACCAGCGGACCGTTAGGACAGGGCGGAGAGACCCAGTACTTC
CATSGPLGQGGETQYF
>few|TRBV20-1|NA|13|TRBJ1-1
TGCAGTGCTAGAGAGTGGGAGGGCCCTGAAGCTTTCTTT
CSAREWEGPEAFF
>NA|TRBV6-5|NA|13|TRBJ1-1
TGTGCCAGCAGTACCGGACAGTCCTATGAAGCTTTCTTT
CASSTGQSYEAFF
>NA|TRBV9|TRBD1|16|TRBJ1-1
TGTGCCAGCAGCAGCCCACAGGGGGCGGGGGACACTGAAGCTTTCTTT
CASSSPQGAGDTEAFF
>few|TRBV6-2/TRBV6-3|TRBD2|16|TRBJ2-1
TGTGCCAGCAGTTACCCTAGCGGGATGGGGGCGGATGAGCAGTTCTTC
CASSYPSGMGADEQFF
>few|TRBV6-4|TRBD2|15|TRBJ2-3
TGTGCCAGCTGCCCCCAAGCGGGGGGTGGAGATACGCAGTATTTT
CASCPQAGGGDTQYF
>few|TRBV7-8|NA|15|TRBJ2-5
TGTGCCAGCAGCGAAAGGATTGGCACCCAAGAGACCCAGTACTTC
CASSERIGTQETQYF
>few|TRBV4-3|NA|16|TRBJ2-2
TGCGCCAGCAGCCAAGATACCAGGAGGGCGACCGGGGAGCTGTTTTTT
CASSQDTRRATGELFF
>few|TRBV2|NA|14|TRBJ2-1
TGTGCCTGCTGCGGGGGCAACTCCTACAATGAGCAGTTCTTC
CACCGGNSYNEQFF
>few|TRBV9|NA|15|TRBJ1-4
TGTGCCAGCAGCGTTTCCTCGTCCACTAATGAAAAACTGTTTTTT
CASSVSSSTNEKLFF
>NA|TRBV24-1|NA|13|TRBJ2-5
TGTGCCACCAGTGATTTCCTACAAGAGACCCAGTACTTC
CATSDFLQETQYF
>NA|TRBV30|NA|13|TRBJ2-7
TGTGCCTGGAGTACGGGGTTTGGGTACGAGCAGTACTTC
CAWSTGFGYEQYF
>few|TRBV4-3|TRBD2|20|TRBJ2-2
TGCGCCAGCAGCCAAGAGGGTCTACTAGCGGGAGGGTCTGGCACCGGGGAGCTGTTTTTT
CASSQEGLLAGGSGTGELFF
>NA|TRBV12-3/TRBV12-4|NA|14|TRBJ1-1
TGTGCCAGCAGTTTCGTACTCGAGGACACTGAAGCTTTCTTT
CASSFVLEDTEAFF
>few|TRBV9|NA|14|TRBJ2-3
TGTGCCAGCAGCGCTCAACAGAGCACAGATACGCAGTATTTT
CASSAQQSTDTQYF